The 8 T cell receptor beta chains listed next were all sequenced from one sample in a study of beta chain features in type 1 diabetes. Every isolated RNA sample was fully reverse transcribed, so sequencing captured expressed TCRB transcripts. The data were produced by immunoSEQ multiplex PCR, yet TCRdb's version contains in-frame clones alone and is incomplete. Of about 350,000 clones in the sample, 15% to 20% were seen once. Sequenced input: naive CD4+ T cells from blood. Receptor source: a woman younger than 35 in good health.

The chain joins TRBV9 to TRBJ2-1; 13 bases line up with TRBD2. V gave up 3 bases and J gave up 9 bases; unmatched junction bases: 6. Germline CDR1 SGDLS, CDR2 YYNGEE. CDR3 length: 15 residues. The CDR3 bases are TGTGCCAGCAGCGCGGGGACTAGCGGGGCGGGTGAGCAGTTCTTC. Its protein product is CASSAGTSGAGEQFF.

CDR3 sequence (DNA): TGTGCCACCAGCAGAGGAGTGAACACTGAAGCTTTCTTT. Protein sequence: CATSRGVNTEAFF. The chain carries TRBV15 and TRBJ1-1, with no clear D. The V and J ends lost 1 base and 0 bases respectively, with 3 bases between them. Germline V gene data show CDR1 as LNHNV and CDR2 as YYDKDF (reference sequence). The CDR3 runs to 13 residues.

V gene TRBV9 combines with J gene TRBJ2-1, with 8 bases fitting TRBD2. V lost 4 bases, J lost 9 bases, and 12 bases stayed unmatched. This CDR3 has 15 residues. Per germline, CDR1 SGDLS and CDR2 YYNGEE. CDR3 coding DNA: TGTGCCAGCAGCCCCCGGACTAGCTTTGGAATTGAGCAGTTCTTC. Translated: CASSPRTSFGIEQFF.

The chain joins TRBV25-1 to TRBJ2-7; TRBD1 is a possible D gene (6 bases). This CDR3 has 13 residues. Per germline, CDR1 MGHDK and CDR2 SYGVNS. The V end lost 3 bases, the J end lost 3 bases, and 9 bases lay between the germline ends. CDR3 coding DNA: TGTGCCAGCAGTGAGACAGGACTCTACGAGCAGTACTTC. Its translation: CASSETGLYEQYF.

The table lists this clone with a few counts. The CDR3 DNA is TGCGCCAGCAGCACCCCTAGCGCATCATCCTACAATGAGCAGTTCTTC. This encodes CASSTPSASSYNEQFF. The rearrangement links TRBV5-1 to TRBJ2-1, with a weak D call TRBD2 (6 bases). CDR1 SGHRS and CDR2 YFSETQ come from the germline V gene. Trimming shortened V by 4 bases and J by 1 base, and 15 bases separated the two germline ends. The CDR3 contains 16 residues.

The chain has TRBV30 and TRBJ1-2; weak D call: TRBD1 (6 bases). The ends were cut back, 3 bases at V and 4 bases at J, with 18 bases in the middle. The CDR3 extends over 15 amino acids. CDR1 GTSNPN and CDR2 SVGIG come from the germline V gene (reference sequence). CDR3 sequence reads: CAWSLDRRATYGYTF. DNA for the CDR3: TGTGCCTGGAGCCTCGACAGGCGCGCGACCTATGGCTACACCTTC.

This clone was seen a few times. V and J are TRBV9 and TRBJ1-1, with TRBD1 matching over 8 bases. The V and J ends lost 4 bases and 9 bases, in that order; junction bases with no gene match: 8. The CDR3 contains 13 residues. Germline-derived CDR1 and CDR2 are SGDLS and YYNGEE. DNA for the CDR3: TGTGCCAGCAGCCCCGAAGGGACAGGCAAAGCTTTCTTT. Translation: CASSPEGTGKAFF.

The V and J genes are TRBV14 and TRBJ2-5; D not resolved. The tail of the sequence fits TRBJ2-7 better, so the J call may be wrong. This CDR3 has 13 amino acids. From germline, CDR1 is SGHDN and CDR2 FVKESK. The CDR3 here is CASSQQLHYEQYF. CDR3 DNA: TGTGCCAGCAGCCAGCAATTACACTACGAGCAGTACTTC.